This T cell receptor (beta chain) was identified in a study of blood T cell repertoires in COVID-19. Profiled with immunoSEQ multiplex PCR; TCRdb holds only in-frame clones, not every one. The sample yields fewer than 400,000 clones, 89% seen once. V gave up 4 bases and J gave up 1 base, with 20 bases separating them. This CDR3 has 17 amino acids. Germline V gives CDR1 SGDLS, CDR2 YYNGEE. The sample consisted of PBMCs or T cells enriched from blood (not recorded which). The V and J genes are TRBV9 and TRBJ1-1, with a weak D call TRBD1 (6 bases). The sequence was obtained from a man between 60 and 75 years old who had recovered from COVID-19. The CDR3, as DNA: TGTGCCAGCAGCCCCCGAAGACAGGCCGGGGCGAACACTGAAGCTTTCTTT. The encoded protein is CASSPRRQAGANTEAFF.